Listed below are T cell receptor beta chains from one sample, sequenced in a study of blood T cell repertoires in COVID-19. The data were produced by immunoSEQ multiplex PCR, yet TCRdb's version contains in-frame clones alone and is incomplete. The table lists 250,000 to 300,000 clones, roughly 86% of them singletons, with 3.6% in the top ten. Sequencing was carried out using peripheral blood. These receptors all come from a man aged 18 to 30 with active or convalescent COVID-19. The conserved cysteine and the conserved F or W are not part of the CDR3 here.

J gene	V gene	CDR3 protein
TRBJ2-5	TRBV19	ASSISGQGLGETQY
TRBJ2-2	TRBV5-4	ASASNRQGATGELF
TRBJ1-3	TRBV2	ASSGQDSSGNTIY
TRBJ2-3	TRBV5-4	ASSRGTSGGAGTDTQY
TRBJ1-2	TRBV10-1	ASSASRSYGYT
TRBJ1-5	TRBV28	ASSLDPNQPQH
TRBJ1-1	TRBV6-5	ASSWAPSGEDTEAF
TRBJ2-3	TRBV27	ASSILIGTDTQY
TRBJ2-2	TRBV9	ASSVDLGTPHPGELF
TRBJ2-1	TRBV20-1	SVSFNEQF
TRBJ2-3	TRBV5-4	ASSTYGIADTQY
TRBJ2-3	TRBV6-6	ASRRSPQGGQY
TRBJ1-2	TRBV5-4	ASSPDRDDGYT
TRBJ1-5	TRBV6-6	ASSYVYRENQPQH
TRBJ2-4	TRBV2	ASSEATASYQY
TRBJ1-2	TRBV7-9	ASSSPASRGYT
TRBJ1-1	TRBV5-1	ASTWDREKSGEAF
TRBJ2-3	TRBV5-1	ASRGPGTGGDTQY
TRBJ2-2	TRBV5-1	ASSREPPGTGATGELF
TRBJ2-3	TRBV5-1	ASSLRDRGMTDTQY
TRBJ2-4	TRBV5-4	ASSGTENIQY
TRBJ1-5	TRBV27	ASSSQGGQPQH
TRBJ2-3	TRBV5-1	ASSPITGGYADTQY
TRBJ2-1	TRBV7-3	ASNRGGIDNEQF
TRBJ2-5	TRBV20-1	SASPSGGYQETQY
TRBJ1-3	TRBV6-5	ASGDLSGNTIY
TRBJ2-3	TRBV30	AWSVGLAGSTDTQY
TRBJ1-5	TRBV28	ASSLSGLNNQPQH
TRBJ2-7	TRBV5-4	ASSLEFVASEQY
TRBJ1-4	TRBV15	ATSTGTGGGSSGEKLF
TRBJ2-4	TRBV7-9	ASSHRGALAKNIQY
TRBJ1-5	TRBV19	ASSGPGWQPQH
TRBJ1-4	TRBV5-1	ASSRGASNEKLF
TRBJ1-3	TRBV3-1/TRBV3-2	ASSHPGTGYNSGNTIY
TRBJ1-4	TRBV13	ASSYAQGPGEKLF
TRBJ1-5	TRBV28	ASSPSAVWSNQPQH
TRBJ1-2	TRBV5-1	ASSPVDRRYGYT
TRBJ2-1	TRBV6-1	ASSEGGTGWNEQF
TRBJ1-1	TRBV30	AWSEGTGGTEAF
TRBJ2-1	TRBV10-3	AIISGLAGNEQF
TRBJ1-5	TRBV6-4	ATRRTDSNQPQH
TRBJ2-1	TRBV2	ASSEWGLADTYNEQF
TRBJ2-7	TRBV30	AWSVGRGTEQY
TRBJ1-1	TRBV2	ASSEAGTDWDTEAF
TRBJ2-1	TRBV5-1	ASSLAPSSYNEQF
TRBJ1-6	TRBV28	ASRVERLGGSPLH
TRBJ1-6	TRBV19	ASSIGENSPLH
TRBJ2-6	TRBV11-3	ASSSWGGTGANVLT
TRBJ2-1	TRBV5-1	ASSLGPGSQAYNEQF
TRBJ1-2	TRBV10-2	ASSLTFNRVT
TRBJ1-2	TRBV2	ASGGQYLSYT